This T cell receptor beta chain was recovered during a study of response to subunit inactivated influenza vaccine (dated by TCRdb to the late 2010s). With respect to the entire study: To follow how T cells responded to a trivalent subunit inactivated influenza vaccine, the researchers relied on deep quantitative profiling of the T cell receptor repertoire. Points the paper makes about the study in general: The authors proposed that each seasonal influenza vaccination may bring in only a limited number of new T cells.

This clonotype showed up just a few times. There is no known antigen for this receptor. Nothing much larger sits one base from this clone, and base qualities are not available. Libraries were built with RT-PCR. The listed sequencing device is Illumina HiSeq 2500. TCRdb's own reprocessing of the public reads used fastp at Q25 and MiXCR and kept productive beta chains. Merged by CDR3 protein, the rows form single entries marked with the most common genes and DNA. In this sample the table shows 500,000 or so distinct CDR3 sequences, 15% to 20% of which occur a single time. Around 3% of the sample belongs to the ten largest clones. The CDR3 covers 15 residues, taking in both the cysteine and the phenylalanine. Here the CDR3 DNA is all that survives: 45 bases in frame from base 1. At the junction V is shortened by 5 bases and J by 0 bases, with 11 bases in between. The CDR1 and CDR2 encoded by the germline V gene (reference sequence) are MNHEY and SMNVEV.

This receptor was taken from a man aged 45 to 75 who received an inactivated influenza vaccine. Donor details come from another sample of the same person, matched by shared clones. Recombination linked TRBV27 to TRBJ2-1; the D gene identity is not certain. The sample was CD4+ T cells sorted from PBMCs, taken less than 25 months after vaccination. The CDR3 sequence is CASSRKPSSYNEQFF. Read as DNA, the sequence is TGTGCCAGCAGTCGAAAGCCGAGCTCCTACAATGAGCAGTTCTTC.